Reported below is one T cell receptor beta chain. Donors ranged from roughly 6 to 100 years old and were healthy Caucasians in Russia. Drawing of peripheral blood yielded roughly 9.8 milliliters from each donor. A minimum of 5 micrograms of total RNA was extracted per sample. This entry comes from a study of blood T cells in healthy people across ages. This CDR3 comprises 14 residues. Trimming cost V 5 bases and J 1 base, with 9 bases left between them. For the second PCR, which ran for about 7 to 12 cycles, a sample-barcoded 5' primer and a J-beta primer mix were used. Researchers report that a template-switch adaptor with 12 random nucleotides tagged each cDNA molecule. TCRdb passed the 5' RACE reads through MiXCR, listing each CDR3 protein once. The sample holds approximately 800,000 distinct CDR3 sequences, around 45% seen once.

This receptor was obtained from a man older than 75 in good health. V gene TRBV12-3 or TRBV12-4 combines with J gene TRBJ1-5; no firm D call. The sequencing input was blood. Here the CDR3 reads CASSKRYSNQPQHF. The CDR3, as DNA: TGTGCCAGCAGTAAGCGGTACAGCAATCAGCCCCAGCATTTT.